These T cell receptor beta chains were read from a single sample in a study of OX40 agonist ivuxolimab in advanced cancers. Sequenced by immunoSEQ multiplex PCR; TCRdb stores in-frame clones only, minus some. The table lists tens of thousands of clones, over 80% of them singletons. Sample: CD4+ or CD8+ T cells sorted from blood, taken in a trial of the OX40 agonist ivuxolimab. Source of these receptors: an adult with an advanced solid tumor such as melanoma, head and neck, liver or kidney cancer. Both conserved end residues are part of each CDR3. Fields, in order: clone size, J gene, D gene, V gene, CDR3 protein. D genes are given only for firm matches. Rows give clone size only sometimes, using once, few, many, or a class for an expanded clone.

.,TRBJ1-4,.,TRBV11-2,CASSFRSEKLFF
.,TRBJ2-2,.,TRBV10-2,CASSTRNTGELFF
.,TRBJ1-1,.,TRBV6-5,CASSYGVPPEAFF
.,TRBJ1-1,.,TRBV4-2,CASSQDRVHLNTEAFF
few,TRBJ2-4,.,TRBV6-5,CASSYEGNIQYF
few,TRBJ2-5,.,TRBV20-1,CSAPRGPQYF
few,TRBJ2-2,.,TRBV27,CASSSTSPNTGELFF
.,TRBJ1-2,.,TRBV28,CASSFGDGYTF
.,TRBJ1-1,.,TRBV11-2,CASSLETGGRAFF
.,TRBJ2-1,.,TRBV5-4,CASSFDGSSYNEQFF
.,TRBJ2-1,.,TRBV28,CASSLRSINEQFF
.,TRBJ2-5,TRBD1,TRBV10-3,CAISRTGGQETQYF
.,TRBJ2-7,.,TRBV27,CASSLGQTYEQYF
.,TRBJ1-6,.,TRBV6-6,CASSPLAGARDSPLHF
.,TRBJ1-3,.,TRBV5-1,CASSLADSTGVSGNTIYF
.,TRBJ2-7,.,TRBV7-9,CASSLGDGFSYEQYF
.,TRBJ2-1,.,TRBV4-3,CASSHGGYNEQFF
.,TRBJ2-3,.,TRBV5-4,CASSLARGGADTQYF
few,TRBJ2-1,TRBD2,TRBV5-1,CASSLEAGGPSQFF
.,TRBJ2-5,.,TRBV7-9,CASSLIWGPDQETQYF
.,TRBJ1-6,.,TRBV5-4,CASSLRGDNSPLHF
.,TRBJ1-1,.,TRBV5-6,CASSVGHGNTEAFF
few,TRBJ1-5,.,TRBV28,CASSLGGTQHF
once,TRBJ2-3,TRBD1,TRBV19,CASSIAGQGEYTADTQYF
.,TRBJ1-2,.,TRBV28,CASSFSGSLYGYTF
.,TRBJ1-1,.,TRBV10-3,CAISGSGNTEAFF
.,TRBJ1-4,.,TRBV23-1,CASSHPYVEGRTNEKLFF
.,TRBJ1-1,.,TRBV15,CATSRDKAMNTEAFF
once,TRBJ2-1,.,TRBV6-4,CASSFTNRDFSLGDEQFF
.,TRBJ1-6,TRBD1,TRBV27,CATRQGSTLSYNSPLHF
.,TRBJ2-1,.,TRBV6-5,CASSRPGNEQFF
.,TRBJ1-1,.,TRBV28,CASSPMTAKAFF
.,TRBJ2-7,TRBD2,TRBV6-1,CASIRTSGREQYF
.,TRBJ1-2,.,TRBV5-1,CASSTDGTNYGYTF
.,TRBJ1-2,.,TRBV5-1,CASSLGGAGYTF
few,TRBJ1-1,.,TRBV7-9,CASSLAGNTEAFF
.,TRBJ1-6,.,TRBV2,CASSGVGAGNSPLHF
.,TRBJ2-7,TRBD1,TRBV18,CASSTGTGGFYEQYF
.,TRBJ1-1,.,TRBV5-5,CASSLTGNTEAFF
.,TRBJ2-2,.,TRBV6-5,CASSYAPYTGELFF
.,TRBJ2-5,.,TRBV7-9,CASSPSILSRETQYF
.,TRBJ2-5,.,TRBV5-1,CASSLGERAINQETQYF
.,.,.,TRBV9,CASSSGDSSYEQYF
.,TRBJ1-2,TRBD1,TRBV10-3,CAISTPGQGDYGYTF
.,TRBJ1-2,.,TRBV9,CASSVGSGPRVGYTF
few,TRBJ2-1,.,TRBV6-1,CASLGPTYNEQFF
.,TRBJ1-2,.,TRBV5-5,CASSLRDHYGYTF
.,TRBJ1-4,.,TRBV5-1,CASSLTPGGGEKLFF
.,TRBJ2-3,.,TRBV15,CATSRGQEFTDTQYF
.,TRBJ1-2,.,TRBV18,CASSPRESGYTF
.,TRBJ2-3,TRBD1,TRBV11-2,CASSLGTGADTQYF
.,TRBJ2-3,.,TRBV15,CATSRDWASYYTDTQYF
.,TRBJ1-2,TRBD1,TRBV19,CASSISPLDRGRRYGYTF